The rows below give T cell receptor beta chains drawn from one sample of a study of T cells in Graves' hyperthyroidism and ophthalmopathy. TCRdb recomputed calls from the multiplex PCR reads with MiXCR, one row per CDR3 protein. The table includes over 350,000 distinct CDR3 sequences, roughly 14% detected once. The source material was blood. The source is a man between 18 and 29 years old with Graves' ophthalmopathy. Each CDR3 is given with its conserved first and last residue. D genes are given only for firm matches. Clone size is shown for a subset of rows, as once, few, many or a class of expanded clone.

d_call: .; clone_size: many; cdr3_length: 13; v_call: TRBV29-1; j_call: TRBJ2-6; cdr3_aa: CSVQGAGANVLTF; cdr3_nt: TGCAGCGTTCAGGGCGCCGGGGCCAACGTCCTGACTTTC
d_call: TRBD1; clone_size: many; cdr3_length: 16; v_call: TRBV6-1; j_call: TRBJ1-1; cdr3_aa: CASSGAVGQGNTEAFF; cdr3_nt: TGTGCCAGCAGTGGAGCGGTCGGACAGGGAAATACTGAAGCTTTCTTT
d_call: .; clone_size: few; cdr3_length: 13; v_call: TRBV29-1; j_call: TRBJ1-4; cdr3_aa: CSGRDTFNEKLFF; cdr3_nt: TGCAGCGGCCGGGACACTTTTAATGAAAAACTGTTTTTT
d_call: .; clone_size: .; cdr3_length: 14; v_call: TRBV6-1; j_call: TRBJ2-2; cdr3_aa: CASSEEEVSGELFF; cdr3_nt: TGTGCCAGCAGTGAAGAGGAAGTTTCCGGGGAGCTGTTTTTT
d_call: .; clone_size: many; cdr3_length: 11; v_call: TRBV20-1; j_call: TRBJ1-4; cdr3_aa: CSAAEWEKLFF; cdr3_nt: TGCAGTGCGGCCGAGTGGGAAAAACTGTTTTTT
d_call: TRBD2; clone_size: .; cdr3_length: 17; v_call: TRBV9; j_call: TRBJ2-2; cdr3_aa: CASSVPSGGLNTGELFF; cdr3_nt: TGTGCCAGCAGCGTCCCTAGCGGGGGGTTGAACACCGGGGAGCTGTTTTTT
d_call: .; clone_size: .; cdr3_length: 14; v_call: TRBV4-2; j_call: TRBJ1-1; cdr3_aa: CASSQDRRGSEAFF; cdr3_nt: TGTGCCAGCAGCCAAGATAGACGAGGTTCTGAAGCTTTCTTT
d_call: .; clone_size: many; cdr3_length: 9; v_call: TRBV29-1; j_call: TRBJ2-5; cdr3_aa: CSVEETQYF; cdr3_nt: TGCAGCGTTGAAGAGACCCAGTACTTC
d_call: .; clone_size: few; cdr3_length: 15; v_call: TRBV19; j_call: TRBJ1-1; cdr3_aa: CASISGRGLSTEAFF; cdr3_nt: TGTGCCAGTATCTCGGGTCGGGGCCTCTCCACTGAAGCTTTCTTT
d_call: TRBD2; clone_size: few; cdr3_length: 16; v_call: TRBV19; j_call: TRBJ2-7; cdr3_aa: CASSSAGAGGQYEQYF; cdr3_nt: TGTGCCAGTAGTTCGGCGGGTGCGGGGGGGCAATACGAGCAGTACTTC
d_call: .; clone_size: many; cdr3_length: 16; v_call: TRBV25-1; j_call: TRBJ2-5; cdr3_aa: CASSERLVGIGETQYF; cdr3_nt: TGTGCCAGCAGTGAACGCCTCGTCGGAATAGGGGAGACCCAGTACTTC
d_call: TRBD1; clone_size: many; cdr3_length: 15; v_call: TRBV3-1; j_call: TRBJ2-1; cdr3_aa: CASSQRQGWINEQFF; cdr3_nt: TGTGCCAGCAGCCAACGACAGGGGTGGATCAATGAGCAGTTCTTC
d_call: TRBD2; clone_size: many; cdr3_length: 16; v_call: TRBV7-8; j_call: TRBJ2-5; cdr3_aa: CASSGEFAGGVETQYF; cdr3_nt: TGTGCCAGCAGCGGGGAATTTGCGGGGGGAGTGGAGACCCAGTACTTC